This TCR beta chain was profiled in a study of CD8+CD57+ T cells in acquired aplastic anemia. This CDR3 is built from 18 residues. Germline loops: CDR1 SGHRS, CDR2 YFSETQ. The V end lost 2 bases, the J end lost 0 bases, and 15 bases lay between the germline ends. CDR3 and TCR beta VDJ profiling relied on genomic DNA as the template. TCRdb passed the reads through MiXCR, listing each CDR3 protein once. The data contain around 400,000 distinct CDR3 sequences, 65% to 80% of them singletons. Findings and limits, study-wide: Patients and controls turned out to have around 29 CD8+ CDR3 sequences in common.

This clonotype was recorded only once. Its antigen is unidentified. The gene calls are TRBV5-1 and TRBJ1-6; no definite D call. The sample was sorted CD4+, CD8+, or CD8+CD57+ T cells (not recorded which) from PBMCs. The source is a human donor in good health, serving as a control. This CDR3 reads CASSFKVDPLSYNSPLHF. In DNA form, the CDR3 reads TGCGCCAGCAGCTTCAAGGTCGACCCCCTCTCCTATAATTCACCCCTCCACTTT.